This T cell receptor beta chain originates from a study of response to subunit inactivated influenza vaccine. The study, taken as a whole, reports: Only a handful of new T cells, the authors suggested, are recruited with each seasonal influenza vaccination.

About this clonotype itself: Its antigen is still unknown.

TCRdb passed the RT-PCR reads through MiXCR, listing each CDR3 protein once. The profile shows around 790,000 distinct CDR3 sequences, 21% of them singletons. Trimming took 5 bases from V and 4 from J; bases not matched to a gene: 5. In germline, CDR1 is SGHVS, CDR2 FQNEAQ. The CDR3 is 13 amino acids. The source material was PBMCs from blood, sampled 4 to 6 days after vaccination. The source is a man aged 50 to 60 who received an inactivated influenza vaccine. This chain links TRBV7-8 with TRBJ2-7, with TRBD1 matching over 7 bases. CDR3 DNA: TGTGCCAGCAGCCTACAGGGGTGGTACGAGCAGTACTTC. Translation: CASSLQGWYEQYF. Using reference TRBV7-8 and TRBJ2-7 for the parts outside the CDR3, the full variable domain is GAGVSQSPRYKVAKRGQDVALRCDPISGHVSLFWYQQALGQGPEFLTYFQNEAQLDKSGLPSDRFFAERPEGSVSTLKIQRTQQEDSAVYLCASSLQGWYEQYFGPGTRLTVT.